The rows below give T cell receptor beta chains drawn from one sample of a study of blood T cell repertoires in COVID-19. Profiling relied on immunoSEQ multiplex PCR, and the TCRdb table lists in-frame clones only, not all of them. The data hold some 310,000 clones, with more than 75% observed a single time. The sequencing sample was made of peripheral blood. The receptors were gathered from a man aged 50 or older with active or convalescent COVID-19. Both conserved end residues are part of each CDR3. The D gene is left open where the match is weak.

V gene	J gene	D gene	CDR3 protein	CDR3 DNA
TRBV6-6	TRBJ1-6	TRBD1	CASSYSNAQGGSPLHF	TGTGCCAGCAGTTACTCGAACGCACAGGGGGGTTCACCCCTCCACTTT
TRBV30	TRBJ1-2	TRBD1	CAWSDIPTFVRGANYVYTF	TGTGCCTGGAGTGATATCCCCACCTTCGTCAGGGGGGCTAACTATGTCTACACCTTC
TRBV28	TRBJ2-7	.	CASSWDKGSDEQYF	TGTGCCAGCAGTTGGGACAAGGGATCGGACGAGCAGTACTTC
TRBV7-9	TRBJ2-6	.	CASSLGQASSGANVLTF	TGTGCCAGCAGCTTAGGACAGGCTAGCTCTGGGGCCAACGTCCTGACTTTC
TRBV7-9	TRBJ2-1	.	CASSLDRGGYNEQFF	TGTGCCAGCAGCTTAGACAGGGGGGGTTACAATGAGCAGTTCTTC
TRBV7-2	TRBJ2-1	.	CASSWTGTMNEQFF	TGTGCCAGCAGTTGGACCGGGACAATGAATGAGCAGTTCTTC
TRBV6-4	TRBJ1-6	TRBD1	CASSDRRGTGANSPLHF	TGTGCCAGCAGTGACCGTAGAGGGACAGGGGCAAATTCACCCCTCCACTTT
TRBV15	TRBJ2-3	.	CATSRGLTDTQYF	TGTGCCACCAGCAGAGGACTCACAGATACGCAGTATTTT
TRBV19	TRBJ1-2	TRBD1	CASSNRDRGHYGYTF	TGTGCCAGTAGTAACCGGGACAGGGGCCACTATGGCTACACCTTC
TRBV5-1	TRBJ2-7	TRBD1	CASSRDRQNYEQYF	TGCGCCAGCAGCCGGGACAGGCAGAACTACGAGCAGTACTTC
TRBV7-2	TRBJ1-1	.	CASRQNMGAHTEAFF	TGTGCCAGCAGGCAAAACATGGGAGCCCACACTGAAGCTTTCTTT
TRBV6-5	TRBJ2-7	.	CASSYAASDSYEQYF	TGTGCCAGCAGTTACGCGGCTAGCGACTCCTACGAGCAGTACTTC
TRBV19	TRBJ1-4	.	CASSIDRTGREKLFF	TGTGCCAGTAGTATAGATCGAACAGGTAGAGAAAAACTGTTTTTT
TRBV11-1	TRBJ1-1	TRBD1	CASSLRDRERSTEAFF	TGTGCCAGCAGCCTGCGGGACAGGGAAAGGAGCACTGAAGCTTTCTTT